This TCR beta chain is from a study of cytomegalovirus exposure and HLA in healthy donors. In the study overall: The 120 or so validation repertoires used a platform that matched the one used for the 666 first-cohort repertoires, as a later analysis reported. Notes on the study in general: Clusters of TCRs from the first cohort tended to co-occur in the 110 or so validation repertoires (as a later analysis found). High specificity and sensitivity for cytomegalovirus status were reported for the classifier.

Notes on this clone: Its cognate antigen is unknown.

While the first cohort had fewer than 850 subjects, the donors belonged to the separate validation cohort of about 120 subjects. Sequencing was performed with immunoSEQ multiplex PCR; in TCRdb, only in-frame clones are kept and a portion is missing. This table holds roughly 150,000 clones, roughly 79% found once. Germline V gene data show CDR1 as SGHAT and CDR2 as FQNNGV. This CDR3 is 14 amino acids long. V lost 0 bases and J lost 3, with 9 bases in between. The sequence was obtained from a man in his thirties or forties in good health and CMV-seropositive. V usage is TRBV11-2 and J usage is TRBJ2-7; the D gene is possibly TRBD1 (5 bases). Sequenced: PBMCs. Written as DNA, the CDR3 is TGTGCCAGCAGCTTAGAGACAGCTCTCTACGAGCAGTACTTC. It encodes CASSLETALYEQYF.